This T cell receptor beta chain was recorded in a study of cytomegalovirus exposure and HLA in healthy donors. About this clone itself: Its matching antigen is unknown.

Study-wide points: Altogether, 164 TCR beta chains were recorded as cytomegalovirus-associated. In terms of immune exposure information, only CMV serostatus was available.

PCR amplification relied on 60 Vbeta primers (plus 13 Jbeta primers). Method: immunoSEQ multiplex PCR; TCRdb's copy keeps in-frame clones and lacks some. There are approximately 120,000 clones in the sample; 73% occur only once, and roughly 8% lies in the top ten. Germline trimming cut 4 bases from V and 9 bases from J; bases unmatched to any gene: 10. In germline, CDR1 is SGHTA, CDR2 FQGTGA. CDR3 size: 15 residues. The source is a middle-aged man in good health and CMV-seronegative. The specimen was PBMCs. The V and J genes are TRBV7-3 and TRBJ2-1; 9 bases line up with TRBD2. CDR3: CASSSQGRGGLEQFF. The CDR3 DNA sequence: TGTGCCAGCAGCTCGCAGGGGCGGGGGGGCCTTGAGCAGTTCTTC.